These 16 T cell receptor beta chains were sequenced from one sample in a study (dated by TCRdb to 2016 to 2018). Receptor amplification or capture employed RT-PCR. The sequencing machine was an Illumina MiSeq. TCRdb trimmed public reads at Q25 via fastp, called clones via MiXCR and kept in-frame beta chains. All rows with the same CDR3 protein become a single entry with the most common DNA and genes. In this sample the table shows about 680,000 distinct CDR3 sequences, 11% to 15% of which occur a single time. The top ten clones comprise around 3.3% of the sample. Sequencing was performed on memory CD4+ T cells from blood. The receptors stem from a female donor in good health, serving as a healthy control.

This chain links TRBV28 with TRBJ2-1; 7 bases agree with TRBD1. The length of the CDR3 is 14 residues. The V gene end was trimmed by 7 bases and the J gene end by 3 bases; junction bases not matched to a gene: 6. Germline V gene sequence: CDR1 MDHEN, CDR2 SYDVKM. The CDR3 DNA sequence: TGTGCCAGCAAGGGGCCAGGGGGCTACAATGAGCAGTTCTTC. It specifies CASKGPGGYNEQFF.

The CDR3 sequence is CASTPVAGGAYEQYF. DNA for the CDR3: TGTGCCAGCACCCCCGTAGCGGGAGGCGCCTACGAGCAGTACTTC. V is TRBV12-3 or TRBV12-4 and J is TRBJ2-7; 10 bases are a match to TRBD2. The CDR3 sequence is 15 residues long. V was pared by 7 bases and J by 2 bases, with 8 bases of the junction left unmatched.

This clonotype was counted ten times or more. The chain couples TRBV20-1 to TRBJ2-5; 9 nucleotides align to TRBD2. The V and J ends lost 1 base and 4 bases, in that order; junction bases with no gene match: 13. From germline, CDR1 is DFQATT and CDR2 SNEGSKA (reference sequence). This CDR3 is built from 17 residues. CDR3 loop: CSARVIGGRARGETQYF. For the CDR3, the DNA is TGCAGTGCTAGAGTAATCGGCGGGAGGGCCCGGGGAGAGACCCAGTACTTC.

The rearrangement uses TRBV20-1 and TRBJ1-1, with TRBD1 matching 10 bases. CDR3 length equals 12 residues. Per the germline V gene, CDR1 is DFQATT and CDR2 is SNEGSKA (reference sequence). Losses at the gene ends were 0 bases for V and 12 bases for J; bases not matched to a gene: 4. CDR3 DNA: TGCAGTGCTAGAGAGGGACAGGGGTTACCTTTCTTT. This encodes CSAREGQGLPFF.

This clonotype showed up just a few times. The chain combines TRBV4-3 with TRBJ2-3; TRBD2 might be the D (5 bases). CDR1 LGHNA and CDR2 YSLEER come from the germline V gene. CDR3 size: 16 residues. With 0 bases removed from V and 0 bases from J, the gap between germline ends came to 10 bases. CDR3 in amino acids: CASSQDVGISTDTQYF. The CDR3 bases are TGCGCCAGCAGCCAAGACGTCGGGATTAGCACAGATACGCAGTATTTT.

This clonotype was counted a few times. The CDR3 loop reads CASSYSTSGVGNGYTF. The CDR3 region has the DNA TGTGCCAGCAGTTACTCGACGTCTGGGGTGGGCAATGGCTACACCTTC. This chain joins TRBV6-5 and TRBJ1-2; D is undetermined. The CDR3 loop spans 16 amino acids. CDR1 and CDR2 from the germline V gene are MNHEY and SVGAGI. V was clipped by 0 bases and J by 6 bases, with 17 bases between them.

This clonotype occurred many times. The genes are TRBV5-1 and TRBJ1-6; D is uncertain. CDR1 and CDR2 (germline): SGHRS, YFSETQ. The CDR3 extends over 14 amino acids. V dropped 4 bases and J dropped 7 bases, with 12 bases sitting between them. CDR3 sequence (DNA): TGCGCCAGCAGCCTCCAACCTGGGAATTCACCCCTCCACTTT. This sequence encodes CASSLQPGNSPLHF.

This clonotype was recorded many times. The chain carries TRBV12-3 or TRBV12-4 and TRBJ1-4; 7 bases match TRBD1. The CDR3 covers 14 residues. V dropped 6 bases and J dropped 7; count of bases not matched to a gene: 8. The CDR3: CASSPDRVIEKLFF. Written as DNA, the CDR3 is TGTGCCAGCAGCCCCGACAGGGTAATTGAAAAACTGTTTTTT.

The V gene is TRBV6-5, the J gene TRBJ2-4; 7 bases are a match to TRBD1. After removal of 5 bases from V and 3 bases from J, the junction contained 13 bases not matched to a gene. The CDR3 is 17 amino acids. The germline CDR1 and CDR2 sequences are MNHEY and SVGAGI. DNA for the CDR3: TGTGCCAGCAGTACTGACAGGGACCCGTCCTACAAAAACATTCAGTACTTC. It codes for CASSTDRDPSYKNIQYF.

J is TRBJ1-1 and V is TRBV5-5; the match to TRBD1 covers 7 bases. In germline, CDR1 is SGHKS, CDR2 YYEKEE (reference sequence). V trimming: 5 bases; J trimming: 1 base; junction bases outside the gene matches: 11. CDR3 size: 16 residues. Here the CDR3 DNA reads TGTGCCAGCAGTCCGCAGGGGGGGGCCCCGAACACTGAAGCTTTCTTT. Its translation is CASSPQGGAPNTEAFF.

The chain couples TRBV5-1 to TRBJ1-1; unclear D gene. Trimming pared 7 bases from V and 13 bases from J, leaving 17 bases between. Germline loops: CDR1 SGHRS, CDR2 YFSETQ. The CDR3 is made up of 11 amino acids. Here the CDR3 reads CASAEDDIVFF. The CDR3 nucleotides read TGCGCCAGCGCGGAGGACGATATTGTTTTCTTT.

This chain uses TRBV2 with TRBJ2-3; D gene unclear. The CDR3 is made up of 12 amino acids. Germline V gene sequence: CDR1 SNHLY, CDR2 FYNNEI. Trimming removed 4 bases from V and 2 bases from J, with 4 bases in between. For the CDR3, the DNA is TGTGCCAGCAGTGTAACCACAGATACGCAGTATTTT. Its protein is CASSVTTDTQYF.

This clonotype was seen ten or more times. The CDR3 here is CASSYPTSGRATSTDTQYF. The DNA of the CDR3 is TGTGCCAGCAGTTACCCGACTAGCGGGAGGGCGACTAGCACAGATACGCAGTATTTT. This sequence joins TRBV6-6 and TRBJ2-3; 14 positions match TRBD2. Germline V lookup: CDR1 MNHNY, CDR2 SVGAGI (reference sequence). The length of the CDR3 is 19 residues. Losses at the gene ends were 2 bases for V and 0 bases for J; bases not matched to a gene: 7.

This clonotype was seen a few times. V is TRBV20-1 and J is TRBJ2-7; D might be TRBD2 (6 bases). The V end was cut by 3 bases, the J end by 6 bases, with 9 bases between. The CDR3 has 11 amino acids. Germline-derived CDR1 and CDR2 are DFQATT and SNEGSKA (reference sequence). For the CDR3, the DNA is TGCAGTGCTAGCGGGAGTTCCGAGCAGTACTTC. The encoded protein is CSASGSSEQYF.

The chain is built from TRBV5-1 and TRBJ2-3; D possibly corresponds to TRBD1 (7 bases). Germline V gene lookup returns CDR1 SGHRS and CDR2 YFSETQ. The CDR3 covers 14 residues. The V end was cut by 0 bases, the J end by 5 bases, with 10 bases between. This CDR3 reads CASSLDRGGDTQYF. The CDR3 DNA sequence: TGCGCCAGCAGCTTGGACAGGGGAGGAGATACGCAGTATTTT.

The CDR3 here is CASSLHPGGNTIYF. In DNA form, the CDR3 reads TGTGCCAGCTCCCTTCATCCGGGGGGAAACACCATATATTTT. The chain recombines TRBV18 with TRBJ1-3, with D unclear. Germline CDR1 reads KGHSH; CDR2 reads LQKENI. Between the trimmed V and J ends, which lost 6 bases and 4 bases, there was a span of 13 bases. This CDR3 region has 14 residues.